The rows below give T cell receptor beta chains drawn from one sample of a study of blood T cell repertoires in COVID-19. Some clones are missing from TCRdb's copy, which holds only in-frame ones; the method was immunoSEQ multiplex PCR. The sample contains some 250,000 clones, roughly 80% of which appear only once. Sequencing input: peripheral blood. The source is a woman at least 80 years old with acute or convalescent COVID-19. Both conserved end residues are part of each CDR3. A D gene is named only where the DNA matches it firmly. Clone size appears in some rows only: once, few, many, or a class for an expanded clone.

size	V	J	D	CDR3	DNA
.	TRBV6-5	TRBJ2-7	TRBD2	CASSYAGGRYEQYF	TGTGCCAGCAGTTACGCGGGGGGTCGCTACGAGCAGTACTTC
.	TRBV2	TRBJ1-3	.	CASIRESSGNTIYF	TGTGCCAGCATTCGGGAGAGCTCTGGAAACACCATATATTTT
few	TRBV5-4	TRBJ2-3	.	CASSLQGFRDTQYF	TGTGCCAGCAGCTTACAGGGATTCAGAGATACGCAGTATTTT
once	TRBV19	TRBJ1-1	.	CASSPPTGFGTEAFF	TGTGCCAGTAGTCCGCCTACAGGGTTTGGCACTGAAGCTTTCTTT
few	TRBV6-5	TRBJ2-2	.	CASSYQTGELFF	TGTGCCAGCAGCTACCAAACCGGGGAGCTGTTTTTT
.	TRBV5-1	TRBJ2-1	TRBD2	CASSSSPSGGAVGEQFF	TGCGCCAGCAGCTCGAGCCCTAGCGGGGGGGCCGTAGGTGAGCAGTTCTTC
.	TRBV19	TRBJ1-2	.	CATKSASNYGYTF	TGTGCCACTAAGTCCGCAAGCAACTATGGCTACACCTTC
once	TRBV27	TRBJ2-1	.	CASSFRGWSDEQFF	TGTGCCAGCAGTTTTAGGGGTTGGTCGGATGAGCAGTTCTTC
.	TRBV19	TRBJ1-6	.	CASSTRSTGSNSPLHF	TGTGCCAGTAGTACGCGATCAACAGGGAGCAATTCACCCCTCCACTTT
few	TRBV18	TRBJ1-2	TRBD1	CASSLDRALNGYTF	TGTGCCAGCTCTTTGGACAGGGCCTTAAATGGCTACACCTTC
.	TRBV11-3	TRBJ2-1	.	CASSQLAFNEQFF	TGTGCCAGCAGCCAACTAGCATTCAATGAGCAGTTCTTC
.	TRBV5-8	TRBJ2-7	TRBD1	CASSSTGPDEQYF	TGTGCCAGCAGCTCGACAGGGCCGGACGAGCAGTACTTC
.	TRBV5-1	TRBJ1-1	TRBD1	CASSKDREAFF	TGCGCCAGCAGCAAGGACAGGGAAGCTTTCTTT
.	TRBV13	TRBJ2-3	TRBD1	CASSPSRTGYPGDTQYF	TGTGCCAGCAGCCCCTCGAGGACAGGGTATCCTGGAGATACGCAGTATTTT
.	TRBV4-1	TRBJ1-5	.	CASSQREDGNQPQHF	TGCGCCAGCAGCCAAAGGGAGGATGGCAATCAGCCCCAGCATTTT
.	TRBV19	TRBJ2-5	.	CASSIRGYQETQYF	TGTGCCAGTAGTATCCGGGGGTACCAAGAGACCCAGTACTTC
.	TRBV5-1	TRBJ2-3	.	CASSSSGDRSTDTQYF	TGCGCCAGCAGCTCGTCCGGAGACAGGAGCACAGATACGCAGTATTTT
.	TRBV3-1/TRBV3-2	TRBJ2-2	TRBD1	CASSQGQGVGYTGELFF	TGTGCCAGCAGCCAAGGGCAGGGGGTCGGGTACACCGGGGAGCTGTTTTTT
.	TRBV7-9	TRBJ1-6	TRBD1	CASSLTGDNSPLHF	TGTGCCAGCAGCCTTACAGGGGATAATTCACCCCTCCACTTT
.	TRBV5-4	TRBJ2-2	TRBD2	CASSLGRAGANTGELFF	TGTGCCAGCAGCTTGGGGCGGGCGGGGGCGAACACCGGGGAGCTGTTTTTT
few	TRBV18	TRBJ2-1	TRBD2	CASSPSIAGGGNEQFF	TGTGCCAGCTCACCGTCGATAGCGGGGGGTGGCAATGAGCAGTTCTTC
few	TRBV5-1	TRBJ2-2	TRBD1	CASSRGQEITGELFF	TGCGCCAGCAGCCGCGGACAGGAGATTACCGGGGAGCTGTTTTTT
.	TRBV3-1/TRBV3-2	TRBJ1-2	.	CASSPRQGRNYGYTF	TGTGCCAGCAGCCCTCGGCAGGGGCGAAACTATGGCTACACCTTC
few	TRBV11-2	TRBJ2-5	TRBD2	CASSSLAGGHQETQYF	TGTGCCAGCAGCTCCCTAGCGGGGGGCCACCAAGAGACCCAGTACTTC
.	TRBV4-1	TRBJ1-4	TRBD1	CASSQGDRGLWEKLFF	TGCGCCAGCAGCCAGGGGGACAGGGGGCTATGGGAAAAACTGTTTTTT
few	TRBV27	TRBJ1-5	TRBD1	CASRQGAGDQPQHF	TGTGCCAGCAGACAGGGGGCCGGGGATCAGCCCCAGCATTTT
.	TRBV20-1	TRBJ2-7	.	CSASDSREQYF	TGCAGTGCTAGCGATTCCAGGGAGCAGTACTTC
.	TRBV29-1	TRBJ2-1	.	CSVPKLRRQHNEQFF	TGCAGCGTCCCCAAGCTCCGTAGACAGCACAATGAGCAGTTCTTC
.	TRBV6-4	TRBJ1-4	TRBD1	CASSDSGQGVCEKLFF	TGTGCCAGCAGTGACTCCGGACAGGGGGTATGTGAAAAACTGTTTTTT
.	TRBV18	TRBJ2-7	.	CASSQRGSGEQYF	TGTGCCAGCTCACAAAGGGGTTCCGGCGAGCAGTACTTC
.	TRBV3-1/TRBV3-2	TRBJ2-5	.	CASSQEWSRQETQYF	TGTGCCAGCAGCCAAGAGTGGAGTCGGCAAGAGACCCAGTACTTC
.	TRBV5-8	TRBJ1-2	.	CASSLAGFLNYGYTF	TGTGCCAGCAGCTTGGCAGGATTTCTCAACTATGGCTACACCTTC
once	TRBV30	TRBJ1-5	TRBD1	CAWSGTASNQPQHF	TGTGCCTGGTCCGGGACAGCAAGCAATCAGCCCCAGCATTTT
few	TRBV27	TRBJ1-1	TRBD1	CASRDIAGGGTEAFF	TGTGCCAGCAGGGACATTGCAGGGGGCGGGACTGAAGCTTTCTTT
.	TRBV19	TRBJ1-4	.	CASRGAPPMGEKLFF	TGTGCCAGTAGAGGGGCTCCTCCCATGGGTGAAAAACTGTTTTTT
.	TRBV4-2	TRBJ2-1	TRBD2	CASSQDHGGVDNEQFF	TGTGCCAGCAGCCAAGATCACGGGGGGGTAGACAATGAGCAGTTCTTC
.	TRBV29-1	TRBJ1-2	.	CSVVTGLANYGYTF	TGCAGCGTCGTCACAGGCCTCGCTAACTATGGCTACACCTTC
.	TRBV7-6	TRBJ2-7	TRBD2	CASSPREGGYEQYF	TGTGCCAGCAGCCCACGGGAGGGGGGCTACGAGCAGTACTTC
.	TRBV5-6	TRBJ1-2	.	CASSVGYGYTF	TGTGCCAGCAGCGTCGGTTATGGCTACACCTTC
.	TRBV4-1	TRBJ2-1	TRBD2	CASQPIGGIAGLDEQFF	TGCGCCAGTCAGCCAATCGGGGGGATAGCGGGGTTGGATGAGCAGTTCTTC
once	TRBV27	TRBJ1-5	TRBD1	CASSGTGGNQPQHF	TGTGCCAGCAGCGGGACAGGGGGAAATCAGCCCCAGCATTTT
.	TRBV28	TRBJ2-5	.	CASSVRDLETQYF	TGTGCCAGCAGTGTTCGGGACTTAGAGACCCAGTACTTC
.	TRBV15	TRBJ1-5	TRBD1	CATSRDRAGGQPQHF	TGTGCCACCAGCAGAGATCGGGCAGGGGGCCAGCCCCAGCATTTT
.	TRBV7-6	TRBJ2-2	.	CASSLVVNTGELFF	TGTGCCAGCAGCTTAGTAGTCAACACCGGGGAGCTGTTTTTT
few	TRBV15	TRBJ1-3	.	CATTPDGSSGNTIYF	TGTGCCACCACACCGGACGGGAGCTCTGGAAACACCATATATTTT
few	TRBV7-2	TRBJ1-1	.	CASSPGGGANEAFF	TGTGCCAGCAGCCCGGGGGGGGGCGCAAATGAAGCTTTCTTT
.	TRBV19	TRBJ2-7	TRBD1	CASKRGTGVYEQYF	TGTGCCAGTAAGAGGGGGACAGGGGTTTACGAGCAGTACTTC
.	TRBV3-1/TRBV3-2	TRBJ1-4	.	CASSQDVPGEKLFF	TGTGCCAGCAGCCAAGATGTACCGGGGGAAAAACTGTTTTTT
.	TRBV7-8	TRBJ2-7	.	CASSFGAANYEQYF	TGTGCCAGCAGCTTTGGGGCCGCGAACTACGAGCAGTACTTC
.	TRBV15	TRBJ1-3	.	CATSAQQDSGNTIYF	TGTGCCACCAGCGCACAACAAGACTCTGGAAACACCATATATTTT
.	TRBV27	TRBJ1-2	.	CASSETGLGGYTF	TGTGCCAGCAGTGAAACAGGGTTGGGAGGCTACACCTTC
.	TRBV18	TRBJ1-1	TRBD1	CASSPGTGAASLPFF	TGTGCCAGCTCACCTGGGACAGGGGCCGCCTCTTTACCTTTCTTT
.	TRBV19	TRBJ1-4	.	CASSIDPTTNEKLFF	TGTGCCAGTAGTATAGACCCCACAACTAATGAAAAACTGTTTTTT
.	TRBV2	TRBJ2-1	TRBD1	CASSEMTGWNEQFF	TGTGCCAGCAGTGAGATGACAGGGTGGAATGAGCAGTTCTTC
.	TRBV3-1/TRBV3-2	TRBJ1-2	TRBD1	CASSPSDRGVYGYTF	TGTGCCAGCAGCCCATCCGACAGGGGGGTCTATGGCTACACCTTC